One and the same sample provided the 18 T cell receptor beta chains below, sequenced in a study of cytomegalovirus exposure and HLA in healthy donors. PCR primers comprised 60 Vbeta and 13 Jbeta primers. Here immunoSEQ multiplex PCR was the method, and the copy in TCRdb shows in-frame clones only, minus some. The data contain under 130,000 clones, roughly 69% of them seen just once; the ten biggest clones take up roughly 2.5%. Sequencing was performed on PBMCs. These receptors all stem from a man between 45 and 60 years old in good health and CMV-seropositive.

The rearrangement joins TRBV9 to TRBJ1-1; D call uncertain. Germline CDR1 is SGDLS and CDR2 is YYNGEE. The CDR3 contains 11 residues. V was cut by 7 bases and J by 1 base, with 5 bases left in between. Written as DNA, the CDR3 is TGTGCCAGCGGCCGGAACACTGAAGCTTTCTTT. Protein sequence: CASGRNTEAFF.

V and J are TRBV7-3 and TRBJ1-2, with 10 bases matching TRBD1. The CDR3 is 13 amino acids. V trimming: 6 bases; J trimming: 6 bases; junction bases outside the gene matches: 4. The germline gives CDR1 SGHTA, CDR2 FQGTGA. The CDR3 is CASSLDRGDGYTF. The DNA for the CDR3 is TGTGCCAGCAGTCTGGACAGGGGGGATGGCTACACCTTC.

The rearrangement joins TRBV7-6 to TRBJ2-2, with a weak D call TRBD2 (5 bases). With 1 base removed from V and 6 bases from J, the gap between germline ends came to 12 bases. The germline V gene encodes CDR1 SGHVS and CDR2 FNYEAQ. This CDR3 has 15 residues. The CDR3 DNA is TGTGCCAGCAGCTTAGGTGGCACGGGATCCGGGGAGCTGTTTTTT. Its protein product is CASSLGGTGSGELFF.

This chain uses TRBV4-1 with TRBJ1-4, with TRBD1 matching 7 bases. The V gene's germline CDR1 is MGHRA and CDR2 YSYEKL. CDR3 length: 16 amino acids. Trimming took 4 bases from V and 0 from J; bases not matched to a gene: 5. The DNA for the CDR3 is TGCGCCAGCAGCCTGGGGACAGCAGCAACTAATGAAAAACTGTTTTTT. Translation gives CASSLGTAATNEKLFF.

This clone was counted between two and nine times. V usage is TRBV15 and J usage is TRBJ2-3; no clear D. CDR3 length equals 15 residues. Per germline, CDR1 LNHNV and CDR2 YYDKDF (reference sequence). V was trimmed by 0 bases and J by 0 bases, leaving 7 bases between them. The CDR3 loop reads CATSREGRSTDTQYF. The CDR3 nucleotides read TGTGCCACCAGCAGAGAGGGCCGAAGCACAGATACGCAGTATTTT.

The chain has TRBV10-3 and TRBJ2-2; TRBD1 matches at 12 bases. The CDR3 totals 15 residues. V was clipped by 3 bases and J by 7 bases; unmatched bases: 3. The germline CDR1 and CDR2 sequences are ENHRY and SYGVKD. The CDR3 DNA sequence: TGTGCCATCAGTGAAGGGACAGGGGGCTACGGGGAGCTGTTTTTT. Its translation: CAISEGTGGYGELFF.

V is TRBV6-5 and J is TRBJ1-2; D may be TRBD1 (5 bases). Germline V gene sequence: CDR1 MNHEY, CDR2 SVGAGI. V was clipped by 7 bases and J by 2 bases, with 11 bases between them. This CDR3 is 13 amino acids long. This CDR3 is CASTQGLNYGYTF. CDR3 nucleotide sequence: TGTGCCAGCACCCAGGGATTGAACTATGGCTACACCTTC.

This sequence joins TRBV5-8 and TRBJ2-7, with TRBD2 as a possible D gene (6 bases). Germline loops: CDR1 SGHTS, CDR2 YDEGEE. CDR3 length: 15 residues. The V gene lost 2 bases and the J gene lost 1 base, with 13 bases spanning the gap. The CDR3 DNA follows: TGTGCCAGCAGCTTAAGCGGGTCGTTTTCCTACGAGCAGTACTTC. Amino acids: CASSLSGSFSYEQYF.

The chain links TRBV6-1 to TRBJ1-5; D remains ambiguous. Trimming removed 6 bases at V and 1 base at J, with 10 bases between. CDR1 is MNHNS and CDR2 is SASEGT in the germline V gene. This CDR3 comprises 14 residues. Here the CDR3 DNA reads TGTGCCAGCAGAGTTGGCGGGAGCAATCAGCCCCAGCATTTT. As protein: CASRVGGSNQPQHF.

The rearrangement joins TRBV11-3 to TRBJ1-4; 8 nucleotides align to TRBD1. This CDR3 spans 16 amino acids. The junction had 7 bases not matched to a gene; V was cut back by 5 bases and J by 2 bases. The germline V gene encodes CDR1 SGHNT and CDR2 YENEEA. The CDR3 loop is CASSRDRITTNEKLFF. The CDR3 coding sequence is TGTGCCAGCAGCCGGGACAGGATAACTACTAATGAAAAACTGTTTTTT.

This chain links TRBV6-1 with TRBJ2-5; D may be TRBD2 (6 bases). This CDR3 has 16 residues. Germline V CDR1 and CDR2: MNHNS, SASEGT. The ends were cut back, 4 bases at V and 7 bases at J, with 22 bases in the middle. Here the CDR3 reads CASSGLGGPLVGTQYF. For the CDR3, the DNA is TGTGCCAGCAGTGGCCTAGGAGGGCCCCTGGTAGGGACCCAGTACTTC.

The rearrangement joins TRBV27 to TRBJ2-7, with TRBD2 identical over 7 bases. CDR3 size: 16 residues. The ends lost 3 bases at V and 0 bases at J; junction bases unmatched: 8. Germline V gene sequence: CDR1 MNHEY, CDR2 SMNVEV (reference sequence). The CDR3 DNA sequence: TGTGCCAGCAGTTTGATAGAAGCGGGACCCTCCTACGAGCAGTACTTC. Translated: CASSLIEAGPSYEQYF.

This CDR3 is CASRIDRDGTEAFF. CDR3 coding DNA: TGTGCCAGCAGGATCGACAGGGACGGCACTGAAGCTTTCTTT. V gene TRBV2 combines with J gene TRBJ1-1; TRBD1 aligns across 7 bases. The CDR3 runs to 14 residues. The ends lost 6 bases at V and 4 bases at J; junction bases unmatched: 8. Germline V gives CDR1 SNHLY, CDR2 FYNNEI.

This chain connects TRBV23-1 to TRBJ1-5; D is ambiguous. TRBV23-1 is an ORF; its function is uncertain. The CDR3 contains 15 residues. Between the trimmed V and J ends, which lost 0 bases and 2 bases, there was a span of 8 bases. The CDR3 nucleotides read TGCGCCAGCAGTCAATCCTTTCAGGGCAATCAGCCCCAGCATTTT. Its translation: CASSQSFQGNQPQHF.

The genes are TRBV4-1 and TRBJ2-1; 7 positions match TRBD2. The CDR3 has 15 amino acids. J lost 4 bases, V lost 0 bases, and 3 bases had no gene match. In germline, CDR1 is MGHRA, CDR2 YSYEKL. CDR3 sequence (DNA): TGCGCCAGCAGCCAAGATCGCGGGGGTTACAATGAGCAGTTCTTC. Translated, it gives CASSQDRGGYNEQFF.

V is TRBV19 and J is TRBJ1-4; 8 bases match TRBD1. Trimming took 4 bases from V and 8 from J; bases not matched to a gene: 3. Germline values: CDR1 LNHDA, CDR2 SQIVND (reference sequence). This CDR3 spans 13 amino acids. The CDR3 protein is CASSTQGGEKLFF. The CDR3 DNA follows: TGTGCCAGTAGTACACAGGGGGGGGAAAAACTGTTTTTT.

The rearrangement joins TRBV5-1 to TRBJ2-6; 10 bases align to TRBD1. Per the germline V gene, CDR1 is SGHRS and CDR2 is YFSETQ. The CDR3 runs to 18 residues. The V segment lost 3 bases and the J segment 1 base; nucleotides outside the gene matches: 7. The DNA for the CDR3 is TGCGCCAGCAGCTCTCGGGACAGGGGAGATTCTGGGGCCAACGTCCTGACTTTC. This encodes CASSSRDRGDSGANVLTF.

The V call is TRBV4-1, the J call TRBJ1-1; 7 bases are shared with TRBD1. Germline V gene sequence: CDR1 MGHRA, CDR2 YSYEKL. The CDR3 extends over 18 amino acids. J gave up 1 base and V 5 bases, and 16 bases lay outside the gene matches. CDR3 loop: CASSARRGSGGSNTEAFF. The CDR3, as DNA: TGCGCCAGCAGCGCCCGCCGCGGCTCAGGGGGGTCGAACACTGAAGCTTTCTTT.